A selection of T cell receptor beta chains follows, all from one sample in a study of T-cell memory formation after mild COVID-19. TCRdb re-derived calls from the 5' RACE reads in MiXCR, one entry per CDR3 protein. The sample includes roughly 410,000 distinct CDR3 sequences, 24% of them seen just once. The sequencing input was PBMCs or a T cell subset sorted from them (not recorded which). Receptors originate from an adult woman who had mild COVID-19 (a few samples of this study predate the infection). Cell type and time point are not known. The CDR3 runs from the conserved cysteine through the conserved F or W. Each record gives: J gene, D gene, V gene, clone size, CDR3 DNA, CDR3 protein. The D gene is left open where the match is weak. Clone size, where shown, is once, few, many, or a class for clones that have expanded.

>TRBJ1-4|TRBD1|TRBV4-2|-
TGTGCCAGCAGCCGACAGGGAAGAGGCGAAAAACTGTTTTTT
CASSRQGRGEKLFF
>TRBJ1-4|-|TRBV7-2|-
TGTGCCAGCAGCTTAGTAGCGGGGGCTCCAAATGAAAAACTGTTTTTT
CASSLVAGAPNEKLFF
>TRBJ2-1|TRBD2|TRBV29-1|-
TGCAGCGTTGGGACTAGCGTCGGAGGGGAGCAGTTCTTC
CSVGTSVGGEQFF
>TRBJ1-1|-|TRBV4-1|-
TGCGCCAGCAGCCACTTAGGGGACACTGAAGCTTTCTTT
CASSHLGDTEAFF
>TRBJ1-1|-|TRBV12-3/TRBV12-4|-
TGTGCCATTGTTACGGGGTGGAACACTGAAGCTTTCTTT
CAIVTGWNTEAFF
>TRBJ2-1|TRBD2|TRBV10-2|-
TGCGCCAGCAGTGAGTCTTACGGGACTAGCGGGGCCCCTTCCTACAATGAGCAGTTCTTC
CASSESYGTSGAPSYNEQFF
>TRBJ1-1|-|TRBV19|-
TGTGCCAGTAGTACCGGGACAAAAGCTTTCTTT
CASSTGTKAFF
>TRBJ1-1|-|TRBV20-1|-
TGCAGTGCTAGACACAGGGAGGACACTGAAGCTTTCTTT
CSARHREDTEAFF
>TRBJ2-3|TRBD2|TRBV4-2|few
TGTGCCAGCAGCCAAGATTTCGGGGGGAGCACAGATACGCAGTATTTT
CASSQDFGGSTDTQYF
>TRBJ1-1|-|TRBV7-2|-
TGTGCCAGCAGCTTAGCACTAGGTTCTGAAGCTTTCTTT
CASSLALGSEAFF
>TRBJ2-7|TRBD1|TRBV24-1|many
TGTGCCACCAGTGAAGGGGGTGCAGGGGGCTACGAGCAGTACTTC
CATSEGGAGGYEQYF
>TRBJ2-5|-|TRBV12-3/TRBV12-4|few
TGTGCCAGCAGTTCCGGGGGCGCTGGCGGGGAGACCCAGTACTTC
CASSSGGAGGETQYF
>TRBJ1-5|TRBD1|TRBV24-1|-
TGTGCCACCGGGACAGGGGGCCGGAATCAGCCCCAGCATTTT
CATGTGGRNQPQHF
>TRBJ2-3|-|TRBV20-1|few
TGCAGTGCTAGAGTTGGGGGCGCGGGGGTCCGGGGAGATACGCAGTATTTT
CSARVGGAGVRGDTQYF
>TRBJ2-7|-|TRBV7-2|few
TGTGCCAGCAGCTTAGGGGGTTGGCGCCAAGCCTACGAGCAGTACTTC
CASSLGGWRQAYEQYF
>TRBJ2-5|TRBD2|TRBV20-1|many
TGCAGTGCTAGAACGGGACTAGCGGGGGGGCCGAGGGAGACCCAGTACTTC
CSARTGLAGGPRETQYF
>TRBJ2-5|-|TRBV5-4|-
TGTGCCAGCAGCCTGGGACAGACCGCGGGGTTGACCCAGTACTTC
CASSLGQTAGLTQYF
>TRBJ2-1|TRBD2|TRBV9|-
TGTGCCAGCAGCGCCCCGGGACTAGCGGGGTACAATGAGCAGTTCTTC
CASSAPGLAGYNEQFF
>TRBJ2-7|-|TRBV19|many
TGTGCCAGTAGCCTAACCGGGGTTCTCGGCGAGCAGTACTTC
CASSLTGVLGEQYF
>TRBJ2-5|TRBD2|TRBV7-8|-
TGTGCCAGCAGCTTCCAGCGGGAGACGAAGACCCAGTACTTC
CASSFQRETKTQYF
>TRBJ1-5|TRBD1|TRBV2|-
TGTGCCAGCAGTAAAACACGACAGGGTAATCAGCCCCAGCATTTT
CASSKTRQGNQPQHF
>TRBJ1-1|-|TRBV6-5|few
TGTGCCAGCAAGAGGGCCATGAACACTGAAGCTTTCTTT
CASKRAMNTEAFF
>TRBJ2-7|TRBD2|TRBV15|few
TGTGCCACCAGCAGAGGGGGGACTAGCGGCGCCTACGAGCAGTACTTC
CATSRGGTSGAYEQYF
>TRBJ1-5|-|TRBV6-2/TRBV6-3|many
TGTGCCAGCAGTTACTCAGGGGATCAGCCCCAGCATTTT
CASSYSGDQPQHF
>TRBJ2-7|-|TRBV18|-
TGTGCCAGCTCAGGAGGGACAGAAAGAAGTTCCTACGAGCAGTACTTC
CASSGGTERSSYEQYF
>TRBJ2-7|-|TRBV10-3|few
TGTGCCATCAGTCCCCAGGGTTCCTACGAGCAGTACTTC
CAISPQGSYEQYF
>TRBJ1-4|-|TRBV29-1|-
TGCAGCGTTGAACAGGGTTATGAAAAACTGTTTTTT
CSVEQGYEKLFF
>TRBJ2-7|-|TRBV6-2/TRBV6-3|few
TGTGCCAGCGGCCGCGACGGAGACTACGAGCAGTACTTC
CASGRDGDYEQYF
>TRBJ2-6|-|TRBV20-1|few
TGCAGTGCCAGGCCAGACTCTGGGGCCAACGTCCTGACTTTC
CSARPDSGANVLTF
>TRBJ1-2|-|TRBV12-3/TRBV12-4|few
TGTGCCAGCAGTTTATCCGGGGGCAGCTACACCTTC
CASSLSGGSYTF
>TRBJ2-1|TRBD2|TRBV29-1|few
TGCAGCGTCCACGGGACTAGCGGGAGAGTCGGTTCCTTCAATGAGCAGTTCTTC
CSVHGTSGRVGSFNEQFF
>TRBJ1-2|-|TRBV12-3/TRBV12-4|-
TGTGCCAGCAGTTTGTGGAGGACCGGCAATGGCTACACCTTC
CASSLWRTGNGYTF
>TRBJ2-3|-|TRBV12-3/TRBV12-4|few
TGTGCCAGCAGTTTAGGGGCGGTTGGCACAGATACGCAGTATTTT
CASSLGAVGTDTQYF
>TRBJ1-1|-|TRBV12-3/TRBV12-4|-
TGTGCCAGCAGTTCCAGGGAAGGGGCTGAAGCTTTCTTT
CASSSREGAEAFF
>TRBJ2-6|-|TRBV7-2|-
TGTGCCAGCAGCTTAGGAACGACCTCTGGGGCCAACGTCCTGACTTTC
CASSLGTTSGANVLTF
>TRBJ1-1|TRBD1|TRBV15|-
TGTGCCACCAGCCGGGGACAGGGTAGATGGGACACTGAAGCTTTCTTT
CATSRGQGRWDTEAFF
>TRBJ1-4|-|TRBV12-3/TRBV12-4|few
TGTGCCAGCAGTCCCCCTGGAGGGGAACGTAATGAAAAACTGTTTTTT
CASSPPGGERNEKLFF
>TRBJ1-1|-|TRBV12-3/TRBV12-4|-
TGTGCCAGCAGCCTAACAAGGAGAGATGCCACTGAAGCTTTCTTT
CASSLTRRDATEAFF
>TRBJ2-3|-|TRBV9|-
TGTGCCAGCAGTATGAAGGTGTCAGATACGCAGTATTTT
CASSMKVSDTQYF
>TRBJ2-1|TRBD1|TRBV7-8|few
TGTGCCAGCAGCTCCCAGGGGGCTTCACAGTTCTTC
CASSSQGASQFF
>TRBJ2-1|-|TRBV5-1|-
TGCGCCAGCGGGTCCCAAAGTTTCTCCTACAATGAGCAGTTCTTC
CASGSQSFSYNEQFF
>TRBJ1-5|-|TRBV24-1|-
TGTGCCACCAGTGATTCTACATTGGGGGCCCAGCATTTT
CATSDSTLGAQHF
>TRBJ2-7|-|TRBV29-1|-
TGCAGCGTTGAATCGAGGGGGACATCCTACGAGCAGTACTTC
CSVESRGTSYEQYF
>TRBJ2-3|-|TRBV5-1|-
TGCGCCAGCAGCTTGGTTTTGGGAAAAGGGGCTGGAGATACGCAGTATTTT
CASSLVLGKGAGDTQYF
>TRBJ1-5|-|TRBV5-1|-
TGCGCCAGCAGCTTGGAGGGGGTAGGCCAGCCCCAGCATTTT
CASSLEGVGQPQHF